The rows below give T cell receptor beta chains drawn from one sample of a study of T cell repertoires in cytomegalovirus infection. From the reads, TCRdb called clonotypes with MiXCR, one entry per CDR3 protein. The profile shows around 280,000 distinct CDR3 sequences, approximately 10% of them singletons. Specimen: PBMCs. These receptors were obtained from a human donor in good health (CMV status not recorded). Some clones in this sample may be carry-over from other donors' samples. The CDR3 runs from the conserved cysteine through the conserved F or W. The D gene is left open where the match is weak. Sizes are listed as once, few, many, or a class for an expanded clone.

J gene | CDR3 length | D gene | V gene | clone size | CDR3 DNA | CDR3 protein
TRBJ2-1 | 18 | TRBD2 | TRBV5-5 | many | TGTGCCAGCAGCTCTTGGACTAGCGGTGCGAGCTCCTACAATGAGCAGTTCTTC | CASSSWTSGASSYNEQFF
TRBJ2-5 | 15 | TRBD2 | TRBV7-2 | few | TGTGCCAGCAGCTCCTGGGGACTAGAGAGAGAGACCCAGTACTTC | CASSSWGLERETQYF
TRBJ2-3 | 16 | . | TRBV7-3 | many | TGTGCCAGCAGCTTAAACTTTGGTCTAGCAGCAGATACGCAGTATTTT | CASSLNFGLAADTQYF
TRBJ2-5 | 13 | TRBD1 | TRBV6-1 | many | TGTGCCAGCAGTGCGGGACAGCAAGAGACCCAGTACTTC | CASSAGQQETQYF
TRBJ2-1 | 11 | . | TRBV6-2/TRBV6-3 | many | TGTGCCAGCAGTTACGGAGAGAAGCAGTTCTTC | CASSYGEKQFF
TRBJ2-2 | 16 | . | TRBV28 | many | TGTGCCAGCAGTTTAGAACGGGACCTGGTCACCGGGGAGCTGTTTTTT | CASSLERDLVTGELFF
TRBJ2-3 | 16 | TRBD1 | TRBV28 | many | TGTGCCAGCAGTCTTGGTCGGGGACAGAACACAGATACGCAGTATTTT | CASSLGRGQNTDTQYF
TRBJ2-2 | 13 | . | TRBV14 | many | TGTGCCAGCAGCCCAAGAAGAGTCGGGGAGCTGTTTTTT | CASSPRRVGELFF
TRBJ1-1 | 12 | . | TRBV20-1 | few | TGCAGTGCTAGTCGGGGGCGCGCTGAAGCTTTCTTT | CSASRGRAEAFF
TRBJ1-5 | 16 | . | TRBV14 | few | TGTGCCAGCAGCCAAGGGGGGCTGGGAAGCAATCAGCCCCAGCATTTT | CASSQGGLGSNQPQHF